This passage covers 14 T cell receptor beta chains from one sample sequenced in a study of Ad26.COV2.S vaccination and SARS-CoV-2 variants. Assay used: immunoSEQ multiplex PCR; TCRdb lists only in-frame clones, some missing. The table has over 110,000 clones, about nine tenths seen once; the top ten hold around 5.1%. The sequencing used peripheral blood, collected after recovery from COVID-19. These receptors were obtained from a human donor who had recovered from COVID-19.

CDR3 sequence: CASSQETTGGTEAFF. CDR3 in DNA: TGTGCCAGCAGCCAAGAGACGACGGGGGGCACTGAAGCTTTCTTT. The J gene is TRBJ1-1, the V gene TRBV4-2; maybe TRBD1 (5 bases). Germline loops: CDR1 LGHNA, CDR2 YNFKEQ. Trimming shortened V by 0 bases and J by 4 bases, and 12 bases separated the two germline ends. The CDR3 has 15 amino acids.

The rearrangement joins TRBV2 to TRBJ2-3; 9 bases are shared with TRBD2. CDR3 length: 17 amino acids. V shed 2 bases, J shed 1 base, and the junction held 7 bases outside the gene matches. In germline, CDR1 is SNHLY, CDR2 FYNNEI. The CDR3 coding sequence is TGTGCCAGCAGTGAACGGGCTAGCGGGGCGGGCACAGATACGCAGTATTTT. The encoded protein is CASSERASGAGTDTQYF.

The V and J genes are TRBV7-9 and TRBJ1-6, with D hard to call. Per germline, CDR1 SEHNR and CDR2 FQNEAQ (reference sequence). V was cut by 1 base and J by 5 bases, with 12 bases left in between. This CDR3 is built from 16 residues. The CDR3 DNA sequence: TGTGCCAGCAGCTTAGGAATGTCCGGGGATAATTCACCCCTCCACTTT. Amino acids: CASSLGMSGDNSPLHF.

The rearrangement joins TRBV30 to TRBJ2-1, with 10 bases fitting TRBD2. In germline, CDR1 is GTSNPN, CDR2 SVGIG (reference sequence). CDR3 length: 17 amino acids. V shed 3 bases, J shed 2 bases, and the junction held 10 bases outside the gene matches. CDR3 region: CAWRLPGLAGAYNEQFF. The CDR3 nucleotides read TGTGCCTGGAGATTGCCTGGGCTAGCGGGGGCCTACAATGAGCAGTTCTTC.

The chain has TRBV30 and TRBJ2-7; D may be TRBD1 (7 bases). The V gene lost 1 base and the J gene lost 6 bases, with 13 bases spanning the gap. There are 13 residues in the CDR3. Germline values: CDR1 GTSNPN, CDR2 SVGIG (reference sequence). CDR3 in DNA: TGTGCCTGGAGTGGTGGAGGGGGCGGCGAGCAGTACTTC. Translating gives CAWSGGGGGEQYF.

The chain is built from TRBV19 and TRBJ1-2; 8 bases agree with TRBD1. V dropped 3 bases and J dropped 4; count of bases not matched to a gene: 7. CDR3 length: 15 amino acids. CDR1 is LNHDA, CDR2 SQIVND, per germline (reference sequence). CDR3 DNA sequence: TGTGCCAGTAGTATCGGACAGGGCCCGATCTATGGCTACACCTTC. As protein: CASSIGQGPIYGYTF. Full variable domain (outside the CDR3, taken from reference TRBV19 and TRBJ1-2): DGGITQSPKYLFRKEGQNVTLSCEQNLNHDAMYWYRQDPGQGLRLIYYSQIVNDFQKGDIAEGYSVSREKKESFPLTVTSAQKNPTAFYLCASSIGQGPIYGYTFGSGTRLTVV.

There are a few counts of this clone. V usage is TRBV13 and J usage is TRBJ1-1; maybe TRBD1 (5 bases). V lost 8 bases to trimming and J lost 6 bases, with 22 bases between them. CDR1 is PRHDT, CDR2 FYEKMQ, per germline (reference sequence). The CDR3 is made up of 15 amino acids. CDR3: CASSYTGTATAEAFF. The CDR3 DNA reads TGTGCCAGCTCCTATACGGGGACCGCAACTGCTGAAGCTTTCTTT.

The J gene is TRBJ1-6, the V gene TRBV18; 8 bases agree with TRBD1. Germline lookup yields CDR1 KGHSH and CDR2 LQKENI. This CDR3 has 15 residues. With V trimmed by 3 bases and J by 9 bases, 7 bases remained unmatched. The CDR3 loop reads CASSPDRGVGSPLHF. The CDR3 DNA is TGTGCCAGCTCACCCGACAGGGGCGTTGGTTCACCCCTCCACTTT.

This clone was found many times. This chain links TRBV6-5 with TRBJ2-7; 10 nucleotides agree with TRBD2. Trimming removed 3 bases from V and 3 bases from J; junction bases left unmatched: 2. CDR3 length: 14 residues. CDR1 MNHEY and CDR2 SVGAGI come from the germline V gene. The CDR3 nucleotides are TGTGCCAGCAGTTATAGCGGGGGGAACTACGAGCAGTACTTC. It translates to CASSYSGGNYEQYF.

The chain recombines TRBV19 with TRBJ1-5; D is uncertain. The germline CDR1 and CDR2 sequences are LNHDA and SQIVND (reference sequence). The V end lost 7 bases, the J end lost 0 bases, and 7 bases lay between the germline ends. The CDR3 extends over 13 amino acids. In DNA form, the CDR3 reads TGTGCCAGTAACACGTATAGCAATCAGCCCCAGCATTTT. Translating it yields CASNTYSNQPQHF.

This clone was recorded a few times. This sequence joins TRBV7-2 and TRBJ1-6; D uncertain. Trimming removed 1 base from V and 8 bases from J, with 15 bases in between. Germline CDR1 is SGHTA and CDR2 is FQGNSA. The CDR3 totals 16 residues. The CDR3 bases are TGTGCCAGCAGCTTAGGTGGCCTCCAACGGGATTCACCCCTCCACTTT. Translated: CASSLGGLQRDSPLHF.

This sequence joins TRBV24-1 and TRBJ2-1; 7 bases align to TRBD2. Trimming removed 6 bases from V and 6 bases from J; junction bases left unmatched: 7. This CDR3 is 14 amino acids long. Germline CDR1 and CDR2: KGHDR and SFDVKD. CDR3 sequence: CATSYGGTLNEQFF. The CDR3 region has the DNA TGTGCCACCAGTTACGGGGGGACGCTCAATGAGCAGTTCTTC.

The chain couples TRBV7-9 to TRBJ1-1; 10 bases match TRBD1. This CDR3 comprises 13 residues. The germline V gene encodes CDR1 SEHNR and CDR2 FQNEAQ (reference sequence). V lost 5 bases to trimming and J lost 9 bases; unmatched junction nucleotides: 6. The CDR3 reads CASSGGTGAQAFF. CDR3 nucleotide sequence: TGTGCCAGCAGCGGTGGGACAGGGGCTCAAGCTTTCTTT.

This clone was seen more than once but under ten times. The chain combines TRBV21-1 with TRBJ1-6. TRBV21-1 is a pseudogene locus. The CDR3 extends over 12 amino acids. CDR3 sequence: CASRETNSPLHF. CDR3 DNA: TGTGCCAGCCGGGAGACTAATTCACCCCTCCACTTT.